The following is a T cell receptor beta chain sequence with its context. The sample originates from a study of CD8 T cells in Susac syndrome. Random hexamers served to reverse transcribe roughly 0.5 to 1 ug RNA. The TCR beta CDR3 was amplified by immunoSEQ multiplex PCR across 54 Vbeta, 13 Jbeta. TCRdb reanalysed the immunoSEQ multiplex PCR reads using MiXCR and keeps one entry per CDR3 protein. The data show 200,000 or so distinct CDR3 sequences, approximately 90% seen once. V lost 3 bases to trimming and J lost 4 bases; unmatched junction nucleotides: 13. This CDR3 spans 17 amino acids. The germline V gene encodes CDR1 SEHNR and CDR2 FQNEAQ (reference sequence).

The sequenced sample was CD8+ T cells from PBMCs. The gene calls are TRBV7-9 and TRBJ2-3; 7 bases map to TRBD1. This receptor was obtained from a human donor with multiple sclerosis. The CDR3 region has the DNA TGTGCCAGCAGCTTCATGAGGGGGCGGTTGGGGGCAGATACGCAGTATTTT. Translated: CASSFMRGRLGADTQYF.